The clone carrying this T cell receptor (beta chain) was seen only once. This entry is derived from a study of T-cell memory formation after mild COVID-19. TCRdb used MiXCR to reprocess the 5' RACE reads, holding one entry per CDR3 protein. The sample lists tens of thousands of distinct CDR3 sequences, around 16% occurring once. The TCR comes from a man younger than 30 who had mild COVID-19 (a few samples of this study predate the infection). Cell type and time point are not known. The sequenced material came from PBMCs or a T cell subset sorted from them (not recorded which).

The CDR3: CASSWDRWGGTEAFF. DNA of the CDR3: TGCGCCAGCAGCTGGGATCGGTGGGGGGGCACTGAAGCTTTCTTT. J is TRBJ1-1 and V is TRBV5-1; D possibly corresponds to TRBD1 (5 bases). The CDR3 extends over 15 amino acids. Trimming cost V 3 bases and J 4 bases, with 16 bases left between them. The V gene's germline CDR1 is SGHRS and CDR2 YFSETQ.